This T cell receptor beta chain was recorded in a study of a mutant IDH1 vaccine in newly diagnosed glioma. Points from the study as a whole: There seemed to be no relation between pseudoprogression and changes in top peripheral T cell clonotypes.

The CDR3 has 17 residues. Germline lookup yields CDR1 LGHNA and CDR2 YSLEER. Trimming took 0 bases from V and 2 from J, leaving 16 bases between them. Time point in this sample: week 5, during vaccination. Mutant IDH1 20-mer peptide, at 300 ug, made up each vaccine dose, with topical imiquimod. Some clones are missing from TCRdb's copy, which holds only in-frame ones; the method was immunoSEQ multiplex PCR. The sample lists over 50,000 clones, 75% to 90% occurring once. With respect to this clone: The antigen is unknown.

Sequenced here: PBMCs, sampled from a glioma patient whose treatment included an IDH1 peptide vaccine. The chain joins TRBV4-3 to TRBJ1-1; TRBD1 might be the D (5 bases). The sequence came from a woman aged 40 to 50 with glioma. The CDR3 nucleotides are TGCGCCAGCAGCCAAGATTTTTATATACAGGATAACACTGAAGCTTTCTTT. Amino acid sequence: CASSQDFYIQDNTEAFF.